This T cell receptor beta chain was found in a study of CD8 T cells in ankylosing spondylitis. Using quantitative 5'-RACE with molecular barcodes, the authors made TCR beta libraries. TCRdb itself ran the 5' RACE reads through MiXCR, one entry per CDR3 protein. The sample records around 230,000 distinct CDR3 sequences, approximately 8.4% being singletons. Study-wide points: As reported, disease-linked clones showed significant enrichment in matched ankylosing spondylitis synovial fluid. It appeared that ankylosing spondylitis blood was characterized by a TCR beta motif of roughly 8 highly homologous variants.

On this clonotype itself: The antigen is not known.

This TCR came from a female donor with ankylosing spondylitis or in good health (not recorded which). Source material: blood, either unsorted or a sorted T cell fraction (not recorded which).

The CDR3 DNA follows: TGTGCCAGCAGCTTAGCTGGAACTGGGGCCAACGTCCTGACTTTC. It yields the protein CASSLAGTGANVLTF. This chain uses TRBV7-9 with TRBJ2-6, with D hard to call. This CDR3 has 15 amino acids. CDR1 and CDR2 from the germline V gene are SEHNR and FQNEAQ (reference sequence). The germline V and J ends were trimmed by 0 bases and 2 bases, with 5 bases remaining between them.